The next 30 T cell receptor beta chains were all read from a single sample in a study of blood T cell repertoires in COVID-19. TCRdb's copy holds only in-frame clones and misses some; the assay was immunoSEQ multiplex PCR. The table has roughly 69,000 clones, about nine tenths seen once. Sequenced sample: peripheral blood. The receptors here all came from a human donor in a cohort sampled during active COVID-19.

This chain connects TRBV19 to TRBJ2-5; 7 bases map to TRBD1. The CDR3 has 14 residues. V lost 5 bases and J lost 2; bases outside the gene matches: 5. The germline gives CDR1 LNHDA, CDR2 SQIVND (reference sequence). The CDR3 is CASSSRGRQETQYF. CDR3 nucleotides: TGTGCCAGTAGTTCTAGGGGGCGACAAGAGACCCAGTACTTC.

The CDR3 DNA reads TGTGCCAGCAGCCGCGACTCCTCCCAAGCTTTCTTT. This sequence encodes CASSRDSSQAFF. This rearrangement joins TRBV7-9 to TRBJ1-1; D is uncertain. V gave up 5 bases and J gave up 9 bases, with 13 bases separating them. The CDR3 length is 12 residues. CDR1 is SEHNR, CDR2 FQNEAQ, per germline (reference sequence).

V gene TRBV11-2 combines with J gene TRBJ2-1; possible D gene TRBD2, 6 bases. Trimming took 3 bases from V and 6 from J, leaving 9 bases between them. Germline values: CDR1 SGHAT, CDR2 FQNNGV. This CDR3 is 13 amino acids long. CDR3 coding DNA: TGTGCCAGCAGCTTCCGTAGCGGCAATGAGCAGTTCTTC. It is translated as CASSFRSGNEQFF. Complete variable domain (other parts from reference TRBV11-2 and TRBJ2-1): EAGVAQSPRYKIIEKRQSVAFWCNPISGHATLYWYQQILGQGPKLLIQFQNNGVVDDSQLPKDRFSAERLKGVDSTLKIQPAKLEDSAVYLCASSFRSGNEQFFGPGTRLTVL.

CDR3 protein: CASSPRTGETQYF. The CDR3 nucleotides read TGTGCCAGCTCACCTAGGACTGGGGAGACCCAGTACTTC. J is TRBJ2-5 and V is TRBV18; TRBD2 is a possible D gene (5 bases). Trimming left V 3 bases short and J 5 bases short, with 10 bases between. Germline V CDR1 and CDR2: KGHSH, LQKENI. The CDR3 loop spans 13 amino acids.

The chain links TRBV6-6 to TRBJ1-1, with D perhaps TRBD1 (6 bases). The V gene's germline CDR1 is MNHNY and CDR2 SVGAGI (reference sequence). Trimming pared 6 bases from V and 1 base from J, leaving 15 bases between. This CDR3 spans 15 amino acids. The CDR3 protein is CASRYEGQSNTEAFF. The CDR3 coding sequence is TGTGCCAGCAGGTACGAAGGACAGTCGAACACTGAAGCTTTCTTT.

This chain links TRBV18 with TRBJ1-5; D perhaps matches TRBD1 (5 bases). The CDR3 totals 15 residues. Between the trimmed V and J ends, which lost 2 bases and 0 bases, there was a span of 8 bases. The germline V gene has CDR1 KGHSH and CDR2 LQKENI. The CDR3 loop is CASSPDRHSNQPQHF. CDR3 DNA: TGTGCCAGCTCACCAGACAGACATAGCAATCAGCCCCAGCATTTT.

The sample holds a few counts of this clone. The V and J genes are TRBV3-1 (or the pseudogene TRBV3-2) and TRBJ2-7; 8 nucleotides agree with TRBD2. Germline CDR1 LGHDT, CDR2 YNNKEL (reference sequence). The CDR3 extends over 15 amino acids. V lost 4 bases to trimming and J lost 4 bases; unmatched junction nucleotides: 9. The CDR3 region is CASSPLAVGAYEQYF. The CDR3 DNA sequence: TGTGCCAGCAGCCCACTAGCGGTGGGTGCGTACGAGCAGTACTTC.

The chain links TRBV2 to TRBJ2-3, with 8 bases lining up with TRBD2. CDR1 and CDR2 from the germline V gene are SNHLY and FYNNEI. This CDR3 comprises 15 residues. J gave up 4 bases and V 6 bases, and 9 bases lay outside the gene matches. The CDR3 is CASRTRSGGADTQYF. The CDR3 coding sequence is TGTGCCAGCAGGACGAGGAGCGGGGGCGCAGATACGCAGTATTTT. Full variable domain (missing parts from reference TRBV2 and TRBJ2-3): EPEVTQTPSHQVTQMGQEVILRCVPISNHLYFYWYRQILGQKVEFLVSFYNNEISEKSEIFDDQFSVERPDGSNFTLKIRSTKLEDSAMYFCASRTRSGGADTQYFGPGTRLTVL.

This clone has more than one count but fewer than ten. The genes are TRBV5-6 and TRBJ2-7, with unresolved D. CDR1 and CDR2 (germline): SGHDT, YYEEEE. V was cut by 6 bases and J by 3 bases, with 13 bases left in between. This CDR3 has 13 amino acids. Here the CDR3 DNA reads TGTGCCAGCACCCTTTACCCCTACTACGAGCAGTACTTC. Encoded protein: CASTLYPYYEQYF.

This clone was detected only once. The chain uses TRBV5-1 and TRBJ2-5; 10 positions match TRBD2. The germline V gene has CDR1 SGHRS and CDR2 YFSETQ. There are 14 residues in the CDR3. V lost 2 bases to trimming and J lost 5 bases; unmatched junction nucleotides: 3. The CDR3 loop reads CASSFSSGSETQYF. The CDR3 nucleotides read TGCGCCAGCAGCTTCTCTAGCGGGAGTGAGACCCAGTACTTC.

The rearrangement joins TRBV14 to TRBJ2-5; 15 bases match TRBD2. CDR1 SGHDN and CDR2 FVKESK come from the germline V gene. The V gene end was trimmed by 2 bases and the J gene end by 0 bases; junction bases not matched to a gene: 13. The CDR3 has 21 amino acids. The DNA of the CDR3 is TGTGCCAGCAGCCAATTCCTCGTGGGACTAGCGGGGGGACTGTACCAAGAGACCCAGTACTTC. It specifies CASSQFLVGLAGGLYQETQYF.

The rearrangement uses TRBV7-9 and TRBJ1-6; no clear D gene. Germline V gene data show CDR1 as SEHNR and CDR2 as FQNEAQ (reference sequence). The CDR3 runs 16 residues. Trimming removed 5 bases at V and 7 bases at J, with 18 bases between. CDR3 sequence reads: CASSPLDEARNSPLHF. The CDR3 bases are TGTGCCAGCAGCCCACTCGACGAGGCCAGAAATTCACCCCTCCACTTT.

The rearrangement joins TRBV4-1 to TRBJ2-3; 7 bases fit TRBD1. Germline loops: CDR1 MGHRA, CDR2 YSYEKL. This CDR3 contains 17 residues. The V segment lost 0 bases and the J segment 7 bases; nucleotides outside the gene matches: 13. The CDR3 loop is CASSQDPPRTGLNTQYF. The CDR3 DNA sequence: TGCGCCAGCAGCCAAGATCCTCCCCGGACAGGTTTAAATACGCAGTATTTT.

This clone was picked up one time. The chain links TRBV5-6 to TRBJ2-5; possible D gene TRBD2, 6 bases. Germline V gene sequence: CDR1 SGHDT, CDR2 YYEEEE. Trimming left V 4 bases short and J 5 bases short, with 18 bases between. This CDR3 spans 15 amino acids. In DNA form, the CDR3 reads TGTGCCAGCAGCGCCAACGGCGGCGGGACTGAGACCCAGTACTTC. Protein: CASSANGGGTETQYF. Full variable domain (missing parts from reference TRBV5-6 and TRBJ2-5): DAGVTQSPTHLIKTRGQQVTLRCSPKSGHDTVSWYQQALGQGPQFIFQYYEEEERQRGNFPDRFSGHQFPNYSSELNVNALLLGDSALYLCASSANGGGTETQYFGPGTRLLVL.

This clone appeared once. The rearrangement uses TRBV4-1 and TRBJ2-1; 10 bases match TRBD2. V gave up 3 bases and J gave up 4 bases; unmatched junction bases: 3. The CDR3 sequence is 15 residues long. Germline assignment: CDR1 MGHRA and CDR2 YSYEKL. CDR3 loop: CASSQGLARYNEQFF. For the CDR3, the DNA is TGCGCCAGCAGCCAGGGACTAGCGCGATACAATGAGCAGTTCTTC.

This clone occurred a few times. The CDR3 spells CASSLQPIYGYTF. DNA for the CDR3: TGTGCCAGCAGCCTACAGCCGATTTATGGCTACACCTTC. The rearrangement links TRBV7-2 to TRBJ1-2; no reliable D call. The CDR3 runs 13 residues. Trimming took 5 bases from V and 5 from J, leaving 12 bases between them. CDR1 and CDR2 (germline): SGHTA, FQGNSA.

This clone was detected once. The chain has TRBV6-1 and TRBJ2-3; TRBD2 matches at 8 bases. The trim removed 4 bases at V and 0 bases at J, leaving 6 bases unmatched. CDR1 MNHNS and CDR2 SASEGT come from the germline V gene. CDR3 length: 16 amino acids. The CDR3 nucleotides read TGTGCCAGCAGTGTCACGGGGGGGGTCAGCACAGATACGCAGTATTTT. Its protein product is CASSVTGGVSTDTQYF.

This chain uses TRBV28 with TRBJ2-6; TRBD1 might be the D (6 bases). The length of the CDR3 is 16 residues. From germline, CDR1 is MDHEN and CDR2 SYDVKM. V gave up 5 bases and J gave up 0 bases, with 11 bases separating them. CDR3 protein: CASSPGASSGANVLTF. Here the CDR3 DNA reads TGTGCCAGCAGTCCAGGGGCGTCCTCTGGGGCCAACGTCCTGACTTTC.

J is TRBJ2-3 and V is TRBV9; a possible D gene is TRBD2 (6 bases). Germline V CDR1 and CDR2: SGDLS, YYNGEE. The CDR3 runs 15 residues. Trimming stripped 4 bases from V and 3 bases from J, with 15 bases between. The CDR3, as DNA: TGTGCCAGCAGCTATGGGCAGGGAGGAACAGATACGCAGTATTTT. Its protein is CASSYGQGGTDTQYF. The whole variable domain, filled in from reference TRBV9 and TRBJ2-3, reads DSGVTQTPKHLITATGQRVTLRCSPRSGDLSVYWYQQSLDQGLQFLIQYYNGEERAKGNILERFSAQQFPDLHSELNLSSLELGDSALYFCASSYGQGGTDTQYFGPGTRLTVL.

The V gene is TRBV7-2, the J gene TRBJ2-3; 14 nucleotides line up with TRBD2. Looked up from germline, CDR1 is SGHTA and CDR2 is FQGNSA. The CDR3 consists of 18 residues. Trimming at V came to 5 bases and at J to 3 bases, leaving 10 bases not matched to a gene. In DNA, the CDR3 is TGTGCCAGCAGCCTCGGACTAGCGGGGGGCTGGGGGACAGATACGCAGTATTTT. This encodes CASSLGLAGGWGTDTQYF.

DNA for the CDR3: TGTGCCAGCTCACCACGGACAGCCTACTACGAGCAGTACTTC. Protein product: CASSPRTAYYEQYF. V gene TRBV18 combines with J gene TRBJ2-7, with D tentatively TRBD1 (6 bases). V was cut by 1 base and J by 3 bases, with 10 bases left in between. The germline V gene encodes CDR1 KGHSH and CDR2 LQKENI. This CDR3 is 14 amino acids long.

The chain couples TRBV7-2 to TRBJ1-1; the D is unclear. The CDR3 runs 13 residues. V lost 6 bases, J lost 1 base, and 9 bases lay in between. Looked up from germline, CDR1 is SGHTA and CDR2 is FQGNSA. CDR3 DNA: TGTGCCAGCAGTTCCAGACAGAACACTGAAGCTTTCTTT. Protein sequence: CASSSRQNTEAFF.

In DNA form, the CDR3 reads TGTGCCAGTAGCAAGCGGGCGGTGAGCACCGGGGAGCTGTTTTTT. Amino acid sequence: CASSKRAVSTGELFF. V usage is TRBV19 and J usage is TRBJ2-2; D perhaps matches TRBD2 (6 bases). Germline CDR1 and CDR2: LNHDA and SQIVND (reference sequence). Between the trimmed V and J ends, which lost 6 bases and 4 bases, there was a span of 15 bases. The CDR3 runs to 15 residues.

V usage is TRBV2 and J usage is TRBJ2-5; 7 bases are a match to TRBD2. V shed 5 bases, J shed 5 bases, and the junction held 11 bases outside the gene matches. Germline V gene sequence: CDR1 SNHLY, CDR2 FYNNEI. The CDR3 is made up of 15 amino acids. This chain's CDR3 is CASSILGGSRETQYF. Written as DNA, the CDR3 is TGTGCCAGCAGTATCCTCGGCGGGAGCCGTGAGACCCAGTACTTC.

This clone is a singleton in its sample. The V gene is TRBV7-9, the J gene TRBJ1-4, with TRBD1 matching over 7 bases. The junction had 12 bases not matched to a gene; V was cut back by 4 bases and J by 7 bases. The CDR3 length is 16 residues. Germline V gives CDR1 SEHNR, CDR2 FQNEAQ (reference sequence). The CDR3 reads CASSSAALTGIEKLFF. The CDR3 bases are TGTGCCAGCAGCTCTGCAGCCCTGACAGGGATTGAAAAACTGTTTTTT.

V usage is TRBV19 and J usage is TRBJ2-1; 9 nucleotides agree with TRBD2. In germline, CDR1 is LNHDA, CDR2 SQIVND (reference sequence). V shed 3 bases, J shed 6 bases, and the junction held 6 bases outside the gene matches. CDR3 length: 15 amino acids. CDR3 amino acids: CASSIARGGANEQFF. CDR3 DNA sequence: TGTGCCAGTAGTATTGCCCGCGGGGGGGCCAATGAGCAGTTCTTC.

The V call is TRBV28, the J call TRBJ2-1, with 7 bases lining up with TRBD2. With 4 bases clipped from V and 2 bases from J, the junction kept 8 bases outside the gene matches. The germline V gene has CDR1 MDHEN and CDR2 SYDVKM. This CDR3 spans 16 amino acids. CDR3 sequence (DNA): TGTGCCAGCAGTTCCTCTGGCGGGAGCACCTACAATGAGCAGTTCTTC. Translation: CASSSSGGSTYNEQFF.

This clone has a handful of counts. The sample holds other DNA sequences that translate to the same CDR3. This chain links TRBV5-1 with TRBJ2-7; the match to TRBD2 covers 10 bases. CDR3 length: 14 amino acids. CDR1 is SGHRS and CDR2 is YFSETQ in the germline V gene. The V and J ends lost 2 bases and 4 bases, in that order; junction bases with no gene match: 3. Here the CDR3 DNA reads TGCGCCAGCAGCTTAGCTAGCGGGAGTTACGAGCAGTACTTC. Its protein is CASSLASGSYEQYF.

J is TRBJ1-1 and V is TRBV27; 7 bases are shared with TRBD1. There are 13 residues in the CDR3. With 8 bases clipped from V and 3 bases from J, the junction kept 6 bases outside the gene matches. Germline assignment: CDR1 MNHEY and CDR2 SMNVEV (reference sequence). CDR3 nucleotides: TGTGCCAGCGGAACACAGGGGTACACTGAAGCTTTCTTT. Translated: CASGTQGYTEAFF.

The chain couples TRBV25-1 to TRBJ2-7; 7 bases are shared with TRBD2. This CDR3 has 14 amino acids. Unmatched junction bases numbered 8, after V lost 6 bases and J lost 3 bases. Germline CDR1 and CDR2: MGHDK and SYGVNS. The CDR3 DNA reads TGTGCCAGCAGGCCGAGGGGCGGGAGCTACGAGCAGTACTTC. It encodes CASRPRGGSYEQYF.